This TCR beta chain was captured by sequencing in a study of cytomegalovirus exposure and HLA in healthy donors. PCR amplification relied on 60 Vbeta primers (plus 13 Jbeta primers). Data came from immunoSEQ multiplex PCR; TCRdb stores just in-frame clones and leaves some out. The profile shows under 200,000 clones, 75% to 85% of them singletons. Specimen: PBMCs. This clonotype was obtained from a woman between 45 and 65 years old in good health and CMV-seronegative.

The CDR3 reads CATSRDLGTGREQYF. Written as DNA, the CDR3 is TGTGCCACCAGCAGAGATTTGGGGACAGGGAGGGAGCAGTACTTC. The rearrangement links TRBV15 to TRBJ2-7; 9 bases align to TRBD1. CDR1 is LNHNV and CDR2 is YYDKDF in the germline V gene (reference sequence). The ends lost 0 bases at V and 7 bases at J; junction bases unmatched: 7. The CDR3 is 15 residues long.